This TCR beta chain was observed in a study of T-cell reconstitution after alpha-beta-depleted transplantation in children. This sample's TCRbeta library carried unique molecular identifier barcodes. One entry per CDR3 protein, called by TCRdb with MiXCR from the PCR reads. Of about 48,000 distinct CDR3 sequences listed, under 6% are singletons. This clonotype was seen at least ten times. Specimen: PBMCs, mostly from graft donor cells, collected 60 days after TCRalphabeta/CD19-depleted stem cell transplant. This TCR was sampled from a female patient between 2 and 10 years old who had a stem cell transplant for aplastic anemia, so the T cells may come from the graft donor.

CDR3: CASSIPGTGVGEQYF. The CDR3 coding sequence is TGTGCCAGCAGTATCCCCGGGACAGGGGTTGGAGAGCAGTACTTC. This rearrangement joins TRBV27 to TRBJ2-7, with 10 nucleotides matching TRBD1. Germline lookup yields CDR1 MNHEY and CDR2 SMNVEV (reference sequence). V gave up 5 bases and J gave up 7 bases; unmatched junction bases: 11. CDR3 length: 15 amino acids.